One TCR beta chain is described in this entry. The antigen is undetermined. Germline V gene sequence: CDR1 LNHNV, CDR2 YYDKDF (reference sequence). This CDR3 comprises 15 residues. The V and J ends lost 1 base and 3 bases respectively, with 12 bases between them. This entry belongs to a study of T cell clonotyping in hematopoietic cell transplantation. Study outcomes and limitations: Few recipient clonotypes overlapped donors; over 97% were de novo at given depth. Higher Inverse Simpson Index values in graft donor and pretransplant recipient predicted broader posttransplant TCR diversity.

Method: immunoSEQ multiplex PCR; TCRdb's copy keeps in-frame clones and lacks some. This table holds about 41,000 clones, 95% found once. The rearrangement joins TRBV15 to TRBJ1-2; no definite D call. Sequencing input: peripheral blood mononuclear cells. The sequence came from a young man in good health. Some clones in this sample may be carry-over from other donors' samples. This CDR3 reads CATSRVAAGDYGYTF. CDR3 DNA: TGTGCCACCAGCAGAGTGGCGGCCGGGGACTATGGCTACACCTTC.